This T cell receptor (beta chain) was sequenced during a study of T cells in Graves' hyperthyroidism and ophthalmopathy. This clonotype was detected ten times or more. TCR beta CDR3 region amplification was performed from RNA transcripts. TCR CDR3 regions were first amplified by RT-PCR with HTBI primers. TCRdb re-called the multiplex PCR reads with MiXCR, one entry per CDR3 protein. The data show fewer than 850,000 distinct CDR3 sequences, about 18% seen once. Graves' hyperthyroidism showing no ophthalmopathy progression within 18 months was considered stable. Diagnosis of hyperthyroidism was new in patients aged 18 to 65, and its duration was under 2 months. The TCR comes from a man in his fifties or sixties with Graves' hyperthyroidism. The sequenced material came from blood.

The CDR3 region is CAISEEGQYSGHTEAFF. In DNA form, the CDR3 reads TGTGCCATCAGTGAGGAAGGACAGTACTCTGGTCACACTGAAGCTTTCTTT. The chain carries TRBV10-3 and TRBJ1-1; D perhaps matches TRBD1 (6 bases). Deletions cut 2 bases from V and 3 bases from J, with 19 bases between. CDR1 is ENHRY and CDR2 is SYGVKD in the germline V gene. This CDR3 has 17 residues.